The 3 T cell receptor beta chains listed next were all sequenced from one sample in a study of T cell responses to AZD1222 COVID-19 vaccine. TCRdb keeps only in-frame clones here, not all; method: immunoSEQ multiplex PCR. This table has approximately 130,000 clones, 80% to 90% appearing once. The specimen comprised peripheral blood, sampled 28 days after the second AZD1222 dose. The source of these receptors is an adult who received the AZD1222 COVID-19 vaccine.

The chain carries TRBV6-6 and TRBJ1-3; D perhaps matches TRBD1 (6 bases). CDR3 length: 15 amino acids. Trimming cost V 6 bases and J 4 bases, with 16 bases left between them. Germline loops: CDR1 MNHNY, CDR2 SVGAGI (reference sequence). The CDR3 DNA reads as TGTGCCAGCAGCCCCTTTATAGGGGGGGGAAACACCATATATTTT. It yields the protein CASSPFIGGGNTIYF.

The chain carries TRBV2 and TRBJ1-5; D gene uncertain. Looked up from germline, CDR1 is SNHLY and CDR2 is FYNNEI. Trimming took 8 bases from V and 4 from J, leaving 15 bases between them. The CDR3 consists of 14 residues. The CDR3 region has the DNA TGTGCCAGCGCCAGCTCGGACGGGAATCAGCCCCAGCATTTT. Amino acid sequence: CASASSDGNQPQHF.

The CDR3 DNA sequence: TGTGCCAGCAACCGCGACAGGATAAATGAAAAACTGTTTTTT. Its translation: CASNRDRINEKLFF. V gene TRBV6-5 combines with J gene TRBJ1-4, with a tentative D call TRBD1 (6 bases). Trimming shortened V by 7 bases and J by 5 bases, and 14 bases separated the two germline ends. Germline V gives CDR1 MNHEY, CDR2 SVGAGI. The length of the CDR3 is 14 residues.